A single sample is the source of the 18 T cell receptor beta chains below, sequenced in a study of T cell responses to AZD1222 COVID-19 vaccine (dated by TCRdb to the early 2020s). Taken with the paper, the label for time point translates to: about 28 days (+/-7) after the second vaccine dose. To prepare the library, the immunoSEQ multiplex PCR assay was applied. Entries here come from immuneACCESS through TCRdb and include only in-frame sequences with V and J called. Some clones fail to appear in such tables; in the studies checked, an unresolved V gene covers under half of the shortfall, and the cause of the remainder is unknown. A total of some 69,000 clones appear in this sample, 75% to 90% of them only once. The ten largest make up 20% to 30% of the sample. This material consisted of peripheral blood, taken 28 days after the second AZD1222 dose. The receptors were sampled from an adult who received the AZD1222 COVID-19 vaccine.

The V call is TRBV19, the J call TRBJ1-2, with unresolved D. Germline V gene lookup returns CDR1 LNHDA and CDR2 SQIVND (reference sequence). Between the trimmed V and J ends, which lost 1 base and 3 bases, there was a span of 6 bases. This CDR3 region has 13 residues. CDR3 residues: CASSIGEDYGYTF. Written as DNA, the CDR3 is TGTGCCAGTAGTATAGGGGAGGACTATGGCTACACCTTC.

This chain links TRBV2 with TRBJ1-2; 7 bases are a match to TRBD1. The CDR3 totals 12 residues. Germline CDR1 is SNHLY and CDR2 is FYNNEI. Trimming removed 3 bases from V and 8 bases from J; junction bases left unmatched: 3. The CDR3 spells CASSEVRGGYTF. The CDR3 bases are TGTGCCAGCAGTGAGGTCAGGGGGGGCTACACCTTC.

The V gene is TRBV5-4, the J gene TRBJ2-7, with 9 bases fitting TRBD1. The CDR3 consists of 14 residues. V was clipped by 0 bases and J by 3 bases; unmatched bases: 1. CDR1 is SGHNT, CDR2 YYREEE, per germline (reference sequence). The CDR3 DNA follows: TGTGCCAGCAGCTTGGGACAGGGGGTCTACGAGCAGTACTTC. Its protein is CASSLGQGVYEQYF. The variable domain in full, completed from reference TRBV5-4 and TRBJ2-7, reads ETGVTQSPTHLIKTRGQQVTLRCSSQSGHNTVSWYQQALGQGPQFIFQYYREEENGRGNFPPRFSGLQFPNYSSELNVNALELDDSALYLCASSLGQGVYEQYFGPGTRLTVT.

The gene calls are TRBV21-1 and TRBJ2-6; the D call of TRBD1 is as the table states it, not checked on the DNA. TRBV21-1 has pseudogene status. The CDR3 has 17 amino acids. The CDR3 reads CASSLRDRLSGANVLTF. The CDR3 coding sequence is TGTGCCAGCAGCCTCCGGGACAGGCTCTCTGGGGCCAACGTCCTGACTTTC.

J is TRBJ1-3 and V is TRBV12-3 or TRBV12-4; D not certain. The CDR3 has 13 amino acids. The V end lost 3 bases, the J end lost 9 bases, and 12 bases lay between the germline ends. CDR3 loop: CASSFQRVGTIYF. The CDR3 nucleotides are TGTGCCAGCAGTTTCCAGAGGGTAGGCACCATATATTTT.

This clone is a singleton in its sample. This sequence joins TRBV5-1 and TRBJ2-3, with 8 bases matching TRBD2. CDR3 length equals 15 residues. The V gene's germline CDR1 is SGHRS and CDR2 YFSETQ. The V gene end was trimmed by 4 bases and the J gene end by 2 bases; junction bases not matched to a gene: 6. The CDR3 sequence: CASSHSGDYTDTQYF. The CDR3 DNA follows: TGCGCCAGCAGCCATAGCGGGGATTACACAGATACGCAGTATTTT. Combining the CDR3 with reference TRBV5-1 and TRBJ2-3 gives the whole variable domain KAGVTQTPRYLIKTRGQQVTLSCSPISGHRSVSWYQQTPGQGLQFLFEYFSETQRNKGNFPGRFSGRQFSNSRSEMNVSTLELGDSALYLCASSHSGDYTDTQYFGPGTRLTVL.

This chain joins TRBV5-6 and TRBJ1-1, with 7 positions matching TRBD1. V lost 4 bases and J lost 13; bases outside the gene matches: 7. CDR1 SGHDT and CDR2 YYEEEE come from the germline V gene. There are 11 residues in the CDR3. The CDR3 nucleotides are TGTGCCAGCAGCCCGACAGGGAGGGGTTTCTTT. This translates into CASSPTGRGFF.

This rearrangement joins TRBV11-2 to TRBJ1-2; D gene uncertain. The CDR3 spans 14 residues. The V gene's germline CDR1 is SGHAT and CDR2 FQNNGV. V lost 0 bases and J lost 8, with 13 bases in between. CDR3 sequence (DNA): TGTGCCAGCAGCTTAGACCGGCAGTCGAGCGGCTACACCTTC. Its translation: CASSLDRQSSGYTF. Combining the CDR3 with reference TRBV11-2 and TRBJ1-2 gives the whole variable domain EAGVAQSPRYKIIEKRQSVAFWCNPISGHATLYWYQQILGQGPKLLIQFQNNGVVDDSQLPKDRFSAERLKGVDSTLKIQPAKLEDSAVYLCASSLDRQSSGYTFGSGTRLTVV.

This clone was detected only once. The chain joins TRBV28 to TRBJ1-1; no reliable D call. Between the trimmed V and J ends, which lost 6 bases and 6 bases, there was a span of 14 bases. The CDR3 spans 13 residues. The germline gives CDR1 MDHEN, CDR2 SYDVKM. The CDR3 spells CASSTTGPPEAFF. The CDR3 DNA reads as TGTGCCAGCAGCACCACCGGGCCCCCTGAAGCTTTCTTT.

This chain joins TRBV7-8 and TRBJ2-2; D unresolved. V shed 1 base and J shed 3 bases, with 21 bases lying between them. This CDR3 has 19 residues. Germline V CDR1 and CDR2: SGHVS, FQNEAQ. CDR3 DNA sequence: TGTGCCAGCAGCTTAGGGATGAGACATCCAAAACGGGACACCGGGGAGCTGTTTTTT. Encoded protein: CASSLGMRHPKRDTGELFF.

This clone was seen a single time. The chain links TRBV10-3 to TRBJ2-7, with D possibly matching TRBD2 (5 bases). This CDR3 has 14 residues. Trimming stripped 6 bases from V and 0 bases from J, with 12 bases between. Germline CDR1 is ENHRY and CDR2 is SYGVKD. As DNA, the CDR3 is TGTGCCATCAGCAGACTAAGCAGCTCCTACGAGCAGTACTTC. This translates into CAISRLSSSYEQYF.

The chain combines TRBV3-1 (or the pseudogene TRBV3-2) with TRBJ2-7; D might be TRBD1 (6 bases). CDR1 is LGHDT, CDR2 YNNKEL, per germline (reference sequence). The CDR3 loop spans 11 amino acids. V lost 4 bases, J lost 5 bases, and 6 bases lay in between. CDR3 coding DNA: TGTGCCAGCAGCCGGACAGACGAGCAGTACTTC. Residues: CASSRTDEQYF.

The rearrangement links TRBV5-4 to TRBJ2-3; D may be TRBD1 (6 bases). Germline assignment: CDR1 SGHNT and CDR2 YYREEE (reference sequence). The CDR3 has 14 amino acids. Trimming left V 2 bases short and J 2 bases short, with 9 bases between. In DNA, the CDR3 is TGTGCCAGCAGCTTTACAGGGAACACAGATACGCAGTATTTT. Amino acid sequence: CASSFTGNTDTQYF.

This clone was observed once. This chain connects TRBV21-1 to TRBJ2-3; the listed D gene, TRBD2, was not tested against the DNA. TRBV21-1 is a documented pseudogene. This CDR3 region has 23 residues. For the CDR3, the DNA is TGTGCCAGCACCTATCCAGAGGCTAGCGGGAGTCATCGTACCCCGACTTACACAGATACGCAGTATTTT. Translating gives CASTYPEASGSHRTPTYTDTQYF.

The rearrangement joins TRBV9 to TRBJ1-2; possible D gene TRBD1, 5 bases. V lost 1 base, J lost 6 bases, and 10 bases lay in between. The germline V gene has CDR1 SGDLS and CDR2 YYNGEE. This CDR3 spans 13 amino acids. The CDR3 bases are TGTGCCAGCAGCGTAAGAGGAGGGGATGGCTACACCTTC. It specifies CASSVRGGDGYTF.

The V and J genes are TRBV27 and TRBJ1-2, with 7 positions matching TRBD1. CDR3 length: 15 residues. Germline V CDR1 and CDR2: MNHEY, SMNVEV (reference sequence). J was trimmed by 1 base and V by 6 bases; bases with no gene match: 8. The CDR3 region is CASSLSRGGNYGYTF. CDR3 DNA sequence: TGTGCCAGCAGCCTTTCCAGGGGGGGTAACTATGGCTACACCTTC.

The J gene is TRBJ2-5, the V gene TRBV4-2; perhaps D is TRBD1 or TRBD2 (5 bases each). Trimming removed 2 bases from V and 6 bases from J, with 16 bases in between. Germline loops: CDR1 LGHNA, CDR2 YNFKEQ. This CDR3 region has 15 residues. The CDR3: CASSQTGTTGKTQYF. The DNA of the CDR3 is TGTGCCAGCAGCCAAACGGGGACGACGGGAAAGACCCAGTACTTC.

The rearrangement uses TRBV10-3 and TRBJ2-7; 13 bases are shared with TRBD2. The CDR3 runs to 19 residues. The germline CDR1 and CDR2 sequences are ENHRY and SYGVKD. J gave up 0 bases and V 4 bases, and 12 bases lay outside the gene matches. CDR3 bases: TGTGCCATCAGTGGTGCCGGGACTAGCGGGGCTAGGAGCTCCTACGAGCAGTACTTC. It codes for CAISGAGTSGARSSYEQYF.